These T cell receptor beta chains were read from a single sample in a study of T-cell memory formation after mild COVID-19. Via MiXCR, TCRdb re-called the 5' RACE reads, giving one row per CDR3 protein. Of about 140,000 distinct CDR3 sequences detected, about 14% appear once; the ten largest clones hold roughly 28%. The source material was PBMCs or a T cell subset sorted from them (not recorded which). These receptors were obtained from an adult woman who had mild COVID-19 (a few samples of this study predate the infection). Cell type and time point are not known. The conserved cysteine and the conserved F or W are not part of the CDR3 here. Each record gives: D gene, clone size, V gene, CDR3 protein. The D gene is left open where the match is weak. Clone size is stated in some rows and not others, as once, few, many or a class when expanded.

>.|many|TRBV10-3
AISESNQPQH
>.|once|TRBV5-1
ASSLPKQGNAF
>TRBD2|.|TRBV20-1
SARDLNVAGVIDEQF
>TRBD1|few|TRBV29-1
SVELGTGTSYEQY
>.|few|TRBV5-4
ASSFGGNEQF
>TRBD1|few|TRBV7-9
ASSLGQGAWNEQF
>TRBD2|.|TRBV5-1
ASSPTSAGEDTQY
>.|.|TRBV9
ASSPGGAASYEQY
>.|.|TRBV4-2
ASSQDLPTWGHYEQY
>TRBD1|.|TRBV19
ASSIRDRESETQY
>.|.|TRBV4-1
ASSQDLVGELF
>.|.|TRBV29-1
SVEGAGQAPYEQY
>TRBD2|.|TRBV20-1
SAWGLAGGGEQF
>.|many|TRBV12-3/TRBV12-4
ASTTSSTDTQY
>TRBD1|.|TRBV30
AWSPGQGNSPLH
>.|few|TRBV7-9
ASSPRHLSGGGRTGELF
>.|.|TRBV5-1
ASSSVGAEAF
>TRBD2|.|TRBV6-2/TRBV6-3
ASSYAGLAGGTGELF
>TRBD1|few|TRBV27
ASSSRDRGRNTEAF
>TRBD1|.|TRBV4-1
ASSQDRTGDLGYEQY
>.|few|TRBV5-1
ASSPGGYTEAF
>.|.|TRBV5-4
ASSPGGTFNYGYT
>.|.|TRBV7-2
ATQRNLGWGIETQY
>.|.|TRBV6-4
ASSSMAGAADTQY
>.|many|TRBV6-5
ASSYSNRGLEAF
>TRBD1|.|TRBV29-1
SVAEGTGFIEQY
>.|few|TRBV13
ASSLVRREAF
>.|few|TRBV29-1
SVESEVGNYEQY
>TRBD1|.|TRBV7-9
ASRWPGQLNTEAF
>.|many|TRBV20-1
SARTVTLDREVNIQY
>.|few|TRBV4-3
ASSQENLSSYEQY
>TRBD1|many|TRBV4-2
ASSPDRGGMVDT
>.|.|TRBV21-1
ASSKGELWAEQF
>.|.|TRBV6-2/TRBV6-3
ASSYSRDKDYEQY
>.|.|TRBV30
AWLGGELF
>.|.|TRBV5-6
ASRGGTEDYEQY
>.|.|TRBV10-3
AISGGAREASTDTQY
>TRBD2|many|TRBV5-1
ASSLVLILAGGKSDSEQF
>.|.|TRBV19
ASSISGQDLREQY
>.|few|TRBV29-1
TAGVGTDTQY
>.|few|TRBV29-1
SVEGGHSYEQY
>TRBD1|.|TRBV6-1
ASSVPGTGGYGYT
>.|few|TRBV7-3
ASSPWTDGYT
>.|few|TRBV7-9
ASGRETQY
>TRBD1|few|TRBV12-3/TRBV12-4
ASSPGTEILGEQY
>TRBD1|many|TRBV24-1
ATSDLDRDTGELF
>.|few|TRBV5-6
ASSPPGTDPPYEQY
>TRBD1|.|TRBV7-6
ASSLGDTGDTEAF
>.|.|TRBV11-2
ASSLNLGNTGELF